This TCR beta chain was captured by sequencing in a study of cytomegalovirus exposure and HLA in healthy donors. The study ran its PCR with 60 Vbeta and 13 Jbeta primers. Produced via immunoSEQ multiplex PCR; TCRdb's table is partial and in-frame only. This table has about 110,000 clones, about 80% appearing once. Trimming removed 4 bases at V and 10 bases at J, with 19 bases between. The CDR3 is 15 residues long. Per germline, CDR1 MGHRA and CDR2 YSYEKL. J is TRBJ2-2 and V is TRBV4-1; D is possibly TRBD2 (6 bases). Sequencing input: PBMCs. The origin of this receptor is an older woman in good health and CMV-seropositive. CDR3 sequence reads: CASSRGTDLGVELFF. In DNA form, the CDR3 reads TGCGCCAGCAGCCGAGGGACTGACCTAGGTGTGGAGCTGTTTTTT.